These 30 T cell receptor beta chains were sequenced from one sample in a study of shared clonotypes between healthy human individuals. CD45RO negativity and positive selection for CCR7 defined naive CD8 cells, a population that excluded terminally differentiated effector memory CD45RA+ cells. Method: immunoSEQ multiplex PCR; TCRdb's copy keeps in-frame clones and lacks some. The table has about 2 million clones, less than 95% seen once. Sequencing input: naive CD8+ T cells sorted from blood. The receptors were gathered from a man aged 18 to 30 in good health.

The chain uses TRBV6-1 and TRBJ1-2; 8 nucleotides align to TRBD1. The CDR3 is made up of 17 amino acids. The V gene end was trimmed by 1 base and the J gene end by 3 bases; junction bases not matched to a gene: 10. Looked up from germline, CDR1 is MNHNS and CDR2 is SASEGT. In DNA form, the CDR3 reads TGTGCCAGCAGTGAAGGGCCAGGGGGCGCCGGGGACTATGGCTACACCTTC. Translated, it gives CASSEGPGGAGDYGYTF.

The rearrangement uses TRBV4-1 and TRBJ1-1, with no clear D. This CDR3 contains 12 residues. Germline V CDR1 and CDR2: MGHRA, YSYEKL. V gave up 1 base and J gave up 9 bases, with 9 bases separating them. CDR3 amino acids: CASSQASAQAFF. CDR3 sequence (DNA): TGCGCCAGCAGCCAAGCATCCGCCCAAGCTTTCTTT.

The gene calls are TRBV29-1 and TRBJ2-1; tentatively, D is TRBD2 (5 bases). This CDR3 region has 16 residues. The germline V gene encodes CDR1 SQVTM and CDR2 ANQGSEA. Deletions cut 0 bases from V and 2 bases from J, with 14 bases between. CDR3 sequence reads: CSVEDQDSEPYNEQFF. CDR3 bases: TGCAGCGTTGAAGATCAGGACTCCGAACCCTACAATGAGCAGTTCTTC.

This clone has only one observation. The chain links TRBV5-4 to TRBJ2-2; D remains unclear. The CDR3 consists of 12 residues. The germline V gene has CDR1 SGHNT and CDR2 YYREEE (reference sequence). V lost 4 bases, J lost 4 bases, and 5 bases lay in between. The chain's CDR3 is CASSGFTGELFF. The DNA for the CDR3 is TGTGCCAGCAGCGGGTTCACCGGGGAGCTGTTTTTT. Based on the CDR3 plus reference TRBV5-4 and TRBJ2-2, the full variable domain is ETGVTQSPTHLIKTRGQQVTLRCSSQSGHNTVSWYQQALGQGPQFIFQYYREEENGRGNFPPRFSGLQFPNYSSELNVNALELDDSALYLCASSGFTGELFFGEGSRLTVL.

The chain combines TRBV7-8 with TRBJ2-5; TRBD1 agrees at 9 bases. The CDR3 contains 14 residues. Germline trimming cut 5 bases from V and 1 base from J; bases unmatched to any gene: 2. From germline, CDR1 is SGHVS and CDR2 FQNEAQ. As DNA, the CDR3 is TGTGCCAGCAGCCCGGGACAGGGCCAAGAGACCCAGTACTTC. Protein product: CASSPGQGQETQYF.

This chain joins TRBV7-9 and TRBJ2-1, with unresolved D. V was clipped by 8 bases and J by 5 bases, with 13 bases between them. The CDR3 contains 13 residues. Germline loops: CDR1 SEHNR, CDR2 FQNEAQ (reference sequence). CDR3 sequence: CASELPLNNEQFF. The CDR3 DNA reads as TGTGCCAGCGAGTTGCCCCTCAACAATGAGCAGTTCTTC.

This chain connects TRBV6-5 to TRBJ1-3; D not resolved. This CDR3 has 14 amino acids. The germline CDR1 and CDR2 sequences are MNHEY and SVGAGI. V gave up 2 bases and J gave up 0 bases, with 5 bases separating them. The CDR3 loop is CASSYASSGNTIYF. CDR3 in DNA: TGTGCCAGCAGTTACGCGAGCTCTGGAAACACCATATATTTT.

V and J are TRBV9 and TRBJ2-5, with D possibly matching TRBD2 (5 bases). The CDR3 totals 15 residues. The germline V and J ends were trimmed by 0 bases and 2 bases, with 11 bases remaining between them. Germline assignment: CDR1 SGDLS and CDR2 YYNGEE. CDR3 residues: CASSVAGADQETQYF. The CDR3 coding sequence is TGTGCCAGCAGCGTAGCTGGAGCGGATCAAGAGACCCAGTACTTC.

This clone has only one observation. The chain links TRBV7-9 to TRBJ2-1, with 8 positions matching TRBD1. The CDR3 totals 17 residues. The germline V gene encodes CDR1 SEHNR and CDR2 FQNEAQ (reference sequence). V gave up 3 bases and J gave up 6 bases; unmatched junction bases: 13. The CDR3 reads CASSFPDRAIGSNEQFF. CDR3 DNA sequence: TGTGCCAGCAGCTTCCCGGACAGGGCGATCGGGAGCAATGAGCAGTTCTTC.

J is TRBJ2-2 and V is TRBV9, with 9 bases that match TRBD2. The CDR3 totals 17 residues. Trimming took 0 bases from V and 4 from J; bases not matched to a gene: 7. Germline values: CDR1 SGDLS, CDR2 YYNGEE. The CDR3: CASSVVGGRAATGELFF. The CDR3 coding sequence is TGTGCCAGCAGCGTAGTAGGCGGGAGGGCGGCCACCGGGGAGCTGTTTTTT.

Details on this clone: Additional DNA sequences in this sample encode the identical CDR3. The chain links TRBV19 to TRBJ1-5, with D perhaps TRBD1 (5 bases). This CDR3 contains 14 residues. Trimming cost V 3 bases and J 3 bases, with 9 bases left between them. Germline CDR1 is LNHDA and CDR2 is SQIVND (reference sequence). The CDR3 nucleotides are TGTGCCAGTAGTATCGGGGGGGTCAATCAGCCCCAGCATTTT. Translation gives CASSIGGVNQPQHF.

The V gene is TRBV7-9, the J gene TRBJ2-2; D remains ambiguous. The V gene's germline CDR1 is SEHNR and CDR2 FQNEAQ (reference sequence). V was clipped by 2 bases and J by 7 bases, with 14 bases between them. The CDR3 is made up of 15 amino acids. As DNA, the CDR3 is TGTGCCAGCAGCTTAAAGTCTTCGAGTCACGGGGAGCTGTTTTTT. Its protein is CASSLKSSSHGELFF.

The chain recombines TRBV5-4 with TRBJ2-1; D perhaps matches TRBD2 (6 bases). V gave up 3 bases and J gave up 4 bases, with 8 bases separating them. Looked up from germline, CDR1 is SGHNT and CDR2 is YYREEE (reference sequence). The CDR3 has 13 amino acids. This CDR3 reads CASSWGLYNEQFF. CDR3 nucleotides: TGTGCCAGCAGCTGGGGACTGTACAATGAGCAGTTCTTC.

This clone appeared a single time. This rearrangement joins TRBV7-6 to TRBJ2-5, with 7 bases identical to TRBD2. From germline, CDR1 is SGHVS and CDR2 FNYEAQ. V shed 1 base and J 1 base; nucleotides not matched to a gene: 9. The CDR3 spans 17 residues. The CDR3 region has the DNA TGTGCCAGCAGCTTAGGAATAATGGGAGGGCTCCAAGAGACCCAGTACTTC. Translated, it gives CASSLGIMGGLQETQYF.

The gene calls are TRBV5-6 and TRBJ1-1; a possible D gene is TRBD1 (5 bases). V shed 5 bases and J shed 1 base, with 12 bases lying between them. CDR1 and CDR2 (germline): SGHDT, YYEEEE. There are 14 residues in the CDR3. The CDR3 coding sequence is TGTGCCAGCAGTTACGGGGCTGCGAACACTGAAGCTTTCTTT. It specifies CASSYGAANTEAFF.

The CDR3 loop is CASSLQAAGGYGYTF. CDR3 nucleotides: TGTGCCAGCAGTTTGCAGGCGGCAGGGGGGTATGGCTACACCTTC. The chain couples TRBV28 to TRBJ1-2; TRBD1 matches at 7 bases. The CDR3 has 15 amino acids. Germline values: CDR1 MDHEN, CDR2 SYDVKM. J lost 5 bases, V lost 3 bases, and 9 bases had no gene match.

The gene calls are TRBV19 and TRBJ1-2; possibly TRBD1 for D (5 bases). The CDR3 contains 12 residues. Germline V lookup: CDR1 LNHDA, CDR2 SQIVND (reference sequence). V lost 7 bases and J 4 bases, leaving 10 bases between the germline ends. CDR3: CASTAGGYGYTF. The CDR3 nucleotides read TGTGCCAGTACCGCGGGGGGCTATGGCTACACCTTC.

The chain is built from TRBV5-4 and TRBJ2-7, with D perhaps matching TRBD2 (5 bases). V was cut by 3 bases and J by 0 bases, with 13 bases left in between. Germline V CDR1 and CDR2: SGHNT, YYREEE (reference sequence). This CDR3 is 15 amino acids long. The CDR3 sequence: CASSYGLSSSYEQYF. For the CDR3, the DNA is TGTGCCAGCAGCTACGGACTGTCGAGCTCCTACGAGCAGTACTTC.

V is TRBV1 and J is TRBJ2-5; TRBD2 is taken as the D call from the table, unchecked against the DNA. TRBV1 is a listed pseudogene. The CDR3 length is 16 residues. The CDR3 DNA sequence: TGCACCAGCAGCCCGGCTAGCGGGGGCCCATGTGGGACCCAGTACTTC. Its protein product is CTSSPASGGPCGTQYF.

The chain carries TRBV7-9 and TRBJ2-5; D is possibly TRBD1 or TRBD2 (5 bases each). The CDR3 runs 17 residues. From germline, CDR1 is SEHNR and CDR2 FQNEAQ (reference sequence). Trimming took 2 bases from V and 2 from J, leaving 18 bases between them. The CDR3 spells CASSLSGDGAPQETQYF. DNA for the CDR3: TGTGCCAGCAGCTTAAGTGGAGACGGGGCCCCTCAAGAGACCCAGTACTTC. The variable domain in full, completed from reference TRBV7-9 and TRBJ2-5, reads DTGVSQNPRHKITKRGQNVTFRCDPISEHNRLYWYRQTLGQGPEFLTYFQNEAQLEKSRLLSDRFSAERPKGSFSTLEIQRTEQGDSAMYLCASSLSGDGAPQETQYFGPGTRLLVL.

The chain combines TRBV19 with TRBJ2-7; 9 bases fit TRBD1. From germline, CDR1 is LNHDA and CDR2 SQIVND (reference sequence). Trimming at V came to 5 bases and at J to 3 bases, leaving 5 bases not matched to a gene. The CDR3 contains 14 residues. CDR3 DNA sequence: TGTGCCAGTAGTCGGGACAGGGATGGCTACGAGCAGTACTTC. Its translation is CASSRDRDGYEQYF.

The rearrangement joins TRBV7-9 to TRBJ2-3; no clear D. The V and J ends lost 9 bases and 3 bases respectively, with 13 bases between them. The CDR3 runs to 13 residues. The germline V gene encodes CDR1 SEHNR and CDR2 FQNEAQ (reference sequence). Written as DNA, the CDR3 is TGTGCCAGTCTTACCGTTGGGACAGATACGCAGTATTTT. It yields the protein CASLTVGTDTQYF.

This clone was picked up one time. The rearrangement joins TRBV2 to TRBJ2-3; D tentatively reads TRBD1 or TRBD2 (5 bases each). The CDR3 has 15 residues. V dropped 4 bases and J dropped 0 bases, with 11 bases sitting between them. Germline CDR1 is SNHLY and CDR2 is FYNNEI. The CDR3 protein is CASSGGAWSTDTQYF. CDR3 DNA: TGTGCCAGCAGTGGAGGGGCATGGAGCACAGATACGCAGTATTTT.

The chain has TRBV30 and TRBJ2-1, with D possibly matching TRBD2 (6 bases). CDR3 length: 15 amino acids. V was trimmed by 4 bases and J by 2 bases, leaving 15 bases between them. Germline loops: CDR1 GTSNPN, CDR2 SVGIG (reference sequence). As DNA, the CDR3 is TGTGCCTGGATCCGGATGGGAGGTACCTACAATGAGCAGTTCTTC. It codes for CAWIRMGGTYNEQFF.

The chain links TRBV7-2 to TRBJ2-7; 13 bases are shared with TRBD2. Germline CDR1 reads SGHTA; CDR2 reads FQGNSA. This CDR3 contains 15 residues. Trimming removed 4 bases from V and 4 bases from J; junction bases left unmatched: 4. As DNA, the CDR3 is TGTGCCAGCAGCTCCCGACTAGCGGGAGGATACGAGCAGTACTTC. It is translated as CASSSRLAGGYEQYF.

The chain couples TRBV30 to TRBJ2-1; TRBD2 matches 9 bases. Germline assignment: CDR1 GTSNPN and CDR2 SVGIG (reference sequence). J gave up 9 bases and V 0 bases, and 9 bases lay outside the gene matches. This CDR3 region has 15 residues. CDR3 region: CAWSVLPAGGSEQFF. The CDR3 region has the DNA TGTGCCTGGAGTGTACTTCCAGCGGGAGGTTCTGAGCAGTTCTTC.

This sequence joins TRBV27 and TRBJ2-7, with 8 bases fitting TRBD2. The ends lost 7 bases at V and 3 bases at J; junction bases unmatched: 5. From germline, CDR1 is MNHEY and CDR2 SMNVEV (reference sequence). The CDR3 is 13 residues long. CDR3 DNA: TGTGCCAGCAAGGGACTAGGCTTCTACGAGCAGTACTTC. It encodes CASKGLGFYEQYF.

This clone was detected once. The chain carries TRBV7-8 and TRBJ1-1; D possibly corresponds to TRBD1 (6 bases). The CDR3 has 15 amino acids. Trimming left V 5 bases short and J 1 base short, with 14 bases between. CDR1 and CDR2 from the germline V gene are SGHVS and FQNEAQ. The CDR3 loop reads CASSGGTQKNTEAFF. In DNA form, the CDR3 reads TGTGCCAGCAGCGGCGGGACACAGAAGAACACTGAAGCTTTCTTT.

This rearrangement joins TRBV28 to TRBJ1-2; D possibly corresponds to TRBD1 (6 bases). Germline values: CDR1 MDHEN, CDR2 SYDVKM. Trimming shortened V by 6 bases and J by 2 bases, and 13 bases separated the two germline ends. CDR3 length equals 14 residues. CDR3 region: CASSREGGNYGYTF. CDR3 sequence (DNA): TGTGCCAGCAGCCGCGAGGGGGGGAACTATGGCTACACCTTC.

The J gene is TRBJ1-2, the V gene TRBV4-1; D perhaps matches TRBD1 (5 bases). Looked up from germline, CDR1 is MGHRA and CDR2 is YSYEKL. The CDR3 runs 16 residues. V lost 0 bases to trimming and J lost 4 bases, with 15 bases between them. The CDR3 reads CASSQELLSGPYGYTF. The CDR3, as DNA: TGCGCCAGCAGCCAAGAGCTCCTTTCGGGACCCTATGGCTACACCTTC.